The 27 T cell receptor beta chains below were found in one sample sequenced in a study of blood T cell repertoires in COVID-19. Assay used: immunoSEQ multiplex PCR; TCRdb lists only in-frame clones, some missing. The sample records about 190,000 clones, about nine tenths being singletons. Sequencing used peripheral blood. These TCRs come from a man between 40 and 49 years old with acute or convalescent COVID-19.

The chain is built from TRBV13 and TRBJ2-6; TRBD1 might be the D (6 bases). CDR3 length: 15 amino acids. Per the germline V gene, CDR1 is PRHDT and CDR2 is FYEKMQ (reference sequence). Trimming cost V 4 bases and J 1 base, with 8 bases left between them. CDR3 region: CASSSGQSGANVLTF. The CDR3 DNA reads as TGTGCCAGCAGCTCGGGACAATCTGGGGCCAACGTCCTGACTTTC.

V usage is TRBV6-5 and J usage is TRBJ2-3, with D possibly matching TRBD2 (6 bases). Trimming took 5 bases from V and 5 from J, leaving 11 bases between them. Germline CDR1 is MNHEY and CDR2 is SVGAGI. The CDR3 runs to 13 residues. For the CDR3, the DNA is TGTGCCAGCAGTCCGAGGAGGGTAGATACGCAGTATTTT. Translation gives CASSPRRVDTQYF.

CDR3 sequence reads: CASSLAQVSYNEQFF. The DNA of the CDR3 is TGTGCCAGCAGCTTAGCACAGGTCTCCTACAATGAGCAGTTCTTC. The V and J genes are TRBV7-9 and TRBJ2-1; TRBD1 might be the D (5 bases). Germline V CDR1 and CDR2: SEHNR, FQNEAQ (reference sequence). V was cut by 0 bases and J by 0 bases, with 6 bases left in between. This CDR3 spans 15 amino acids.

V gene TRBV30 combines with J gene TRBJ2-7; D perhaps matches TRBD2 (6 bases). The CDR3 has 13 amino acids. In germline, CDR1 is GTSNPN, CDR2 SVGIG (reference sequence). V was trimmed by 1 base and J by 2 bases, leaving 9 bases between them. The CDR3 spells CAWSGGVPYEQYF. CDR3 coding DNA: TGTGCCTGGAGTGGGGGGGTTCCCTACGAGCAGTACTTC.

The chain is built from TRBV4-1 and TRBJ2-5, with 11 bases that match TRBD2. Losses at the gene ends were 3 bases for V and 7 bases for J; bases not matched to a gene: 7. The CDR3 runs to 15 residues. Germline CDR1 MGHRA, CDR2 YSYEKL. DNA of the CDR3: TGCGCCAGCAGCCAGCTTGATAGCGGGAGGGGGACCCAGTACTTC. It encodes CASSQLDSGRGTQYF.

This chain joins TRBV19 and TRBJ1-6; 7 positions match TRBD1. The CDR3 runs 16 residues. Germline loops: CDR1 LNHDA, CDR2 SQIVND (reference sequence). Trimming cost V 3 bases and J 3 bases; bases outside gene matches: 5. CDR3 region: CASSIRTGVYNSPLHF. Written as DNA, the CDR3 is TGTGCCAGTAGTATCCGAACAGGGGTCTATAATTCACCCCTCCACTTT.

This chain uses TRBV25-1 with TRBJ1-3; D remains ambiguous. CDR1 is MGHDK and CDR2 is SYGVNS in the germline V gene. With 5 bases removed from V and 0 bases from J, the gap between germline ends came to 11 bases. The CDR3 totals 15 residues. CDR3: CASSQDSISGNTIYF. The CDR3, as DNA: TGTGCCAGCAGTCAGGATTCCATCTCTGGAAACACCATATATTTT.

V gene TRBV20-1 combines with J gene TRBJ1-2; D is unclear. V gave up 7 bases and J gave up 1 base, with 7 bases separating them. CDR3 length: 11 amino acids. Germline assignment: CDR1 DFQATT and CDR2 SNEGSKA (reference sequence). CDR3 nucleotide sequence: TGCAGTGGCGTTGATAACTATGGCTACACCTTC. Translating it yields CSGVDNYGYTF.

The chain joins TRBV6-2 or TRBV6-3 to TRBJ2-3; 9 nucleotides line up with TRBD2. Germline V CDR1 and CDR2: MNHEY, SVGEGT. V was pared by 6 bases and J by 1 base, with 2 bases of the junction left unmatched. The CDR3 contains 14 residues. The CDR3 region is CASSQRGGTDTQYF. DNA for the CDR3: TGTGCCAGCAGCCAGCGGGGGGGCACAGATACGCAGTATTTT.

The chain employs TRBV7-6 and TRBJ2-7; 8 positions match TRBD1. This CDR3 contains 13 residues. The trim removed 5 bases at V and 1 base at J, leaving 1 base unmatched. Germline CDR1 is SGHVS and CDR2 is FNYEAQ. This chain's CDR3 is CASSRTGSYEQYF. The DNA of the CDR3 is TGTGCCAGCAGCCGGACAGGGTCCTACGAGCAGTACTTC. The full variable domain, completed using reference TRBV7-6 and TRBJ2-7, is GAGVSQSPRYKVTKRGQDVALRCDPISGHVSLYWYRQALGQGPEFLTYFNYEAQQDKSGLPNDRFSAERPEGSISTLTIQRTEQRDSAMYRCASSRTGSYEQYFGPGTRLTVT.

This chain uses TRBV10-3 with TRBJ1-5; D might be TRBD1 (5 bases). The CDR3 runs 17 residues. The germline V gene has CDR1 ENHRY and CDR2 SYGVKD. Trimming shortened V by 2 bases and J by 1 base, and 15 bases separated the two germline ends. CDR3 nucleotides: TGTGCCATCAGTGAGGCCGGGGGTTTATGGAGCAATCAGCCCCAGCATTTT. Translating gives CAISEAGGLWSNQPQHF.

The chain joins TRBV19 to TRBJ2-6; D perhaps matches TRBD1 (6 bases). Germline V gene data show CDR1 as LNHDA and CDR2 as SQIVND (reference sequence). This CDR3 has 19 amino acids. The germline V and J ends were trimmed by 1 base and 0 bases, with 16 bases remaining between them. CDR3 protein: CASSIVAGASYSGANVLTF. CDR3 sequence (DNA): TGTGCCAGTAGTATAGTAGCAGGGGCCAGCTACTCTGGGGCCAACGTCCTGACTTTC.

The gene calls are TRBV19 and TRBJ1-5; the D gene is possibly TRBD1 (5 bases). V dropped 6 bases and J dropped 4 bases, with 7 bases sitting between them. CDR3 length: 12 residues. Germline V gene sequence: CDR1 LNHDA, CDR2 SQIVND (reference sequence). CDR3 DNA sequence: TGTGCCAGTAGCGGGGGAAATCAGCCCCAGCATTTT. It translates to CASSGGNQPQHF. The variable domain in full, with the rest retrieved from reference TRBV19 and TRBJ1-5, is DGGITQSPKYLFRKEGQNVTLSCEQNLNHDAMYWYRQDPGQGLRLIYYSQIVNDFQKGDIAEGYSVSREKKESFPLTVTSAQKNPTAFYLCASSGGNQPQHFGDGTRLSIL.

The CDR3 reads CASSLDGQPDTPQHF. CDR3 bases: TGCGCCAGCAGCTTGGACGGACAGCCCGATACGCCCCAGCATTTT. V is TRBV5-1 and J is TRBJ1-5; possibly TRBD1 for D (6 bases). The V end was cut by 0 bases, the J end by 9 bases, with 16 bases between. The CDR3 consists of 15 residues. Germline CDR1 reads SGHRS; CDR2 reads YFSETQ.

This clone was observed a single time. V is TRBV10-2 and J is TRBJ1-5; 11 nucleotides line up with TRBD1. The CDR3 runs 15 residues. V lost 6 bases, J lost 4 bases, and 5 bases stayed unmatched. The germline gives CDR1 WSHSY, CDR2 SAAADI. The CDR3 region has the DNA TGCGCCAGCAGATTAGGACAGGGGGCTAATCAGCCCCAGCATTTT. The encoded protein is CASRLGQGANQPQHF.

The rearrangement links TRBV11-2 to TRBJ1-4; D is uncertain. The CDR3 sequence is 13 residues long. Trimming took off 5 bases at V and 7 bases at J, with 11 bases between the two ends. The germline gives CDR1 SGHAT, CDR2 FQNNGV. The CDR3 DNA reads as TGTGCCAGCAGCCGAAGCCCCGGTGAAAAACTGTTTTTT. Translating it yields CASSRSPGEKLFF.

The CDR3: CATSRRGLGNQPQHF. For the CDR3, the DNA is TGTGCCACCAGCCGCAGGGGGCTGGGCAATCAGCCCCAGCATTTT. The chain combines TRBV15 with TRBJ1-5; TRBD1 matches at 8 bases. The junction had 5 bases not matched to a gene; V was cut back by 5 bases and J by 2 bases. The germline CDR1 and CDR2 sequences are LNHNV and YYDKDF (reference sequence). The CDR3 is 15 amino acids.

The gene calls are TRBV9 and TRBJ2-3; 12 bases map to TRBD2. V was clipped by 3 bases and J by 8 bases; unmatched bases: 10. The CDR3 contains 16 residues. CDR1 and CDR2 from the germline V gene are SGDLS and YYNGEE. CDR3 sequence: CASSALAGGVRGTQYF. The CDR3 coding sequence is TGTGCCAGCAGCGCCCTAGCGGGGGGGGTCCGAGGTACGCAGTATTTT. Complete variable domain (other parts from reference TRBV9 and TRBJ2-3): DSGVTQTPKHLITATGQRVTLRCSPRSGDLSVYWYQQSLDQGLQFLIQYYNGEERAKGNILERFSAQQFPDLHSELNLSSLELGDSALYFCASSALAGGVRGTQYFGPGTRLTVL.

V and J are TRBV19 and TRBJ1-6, with a possible D match to TRBD1 (5 bases). CDR3 length: 16 residues. V was pared by 3 bases and J by 3 bases, with 12 bases between. Germline assignment: CDR1 LNHDA and CDR2 SQIVND (reference sequence). The CDR3 protein is CASSIGQGGYNSPLHF. The CDR3 DNA is TGTGCCAGTAGTATTGGGCAGGGAGGCTATAATTCACCCCTCCACTTT.

Only a few counts were recorded for this clone. The chain has TRBV7-2 and TRBJ1-6; D call uncertain. CDR3 length: 18 residues. V was cut by 0 bases and J by 0 bases, with 12 bases left in between. The V gene's germline CDR1 is SGHTA and CDR2 FQGNSA. CDR3 protein: CASSLAGHQSSYNSPLHF. For the CDR3, the DNA is TGTGCCAGCAGCTTAGCTGGGCACCAGAGCTCCTATAATTCACCCCTCCACTTT.

This clone occurred once. This chain's CDR3 is CATPTRGTGITGELFF. CDR3 nucleotide sequence: TGTGCCACCCCCACACGCGGGACAGGTATCACCGGGGAGCTGTTTTTT. This chain links TRBV19 with TRBJ2-2; 8 bases fit TRBD1. The germline gives CDR1 LNHDA, CDR2 SQIVND (reference sequence). This CDR3 comprises 16 residues. V shed 10 bases, J shed 4 bases, and the junction held 14 bases outside the gene matches.

The chain recombines TRBV6-2 or TRBV6-3 with TRBJ2-2; D may be TRBD1 (7 bases). This CDR3 contains 15 residues. Trimming removed 2 bases at V and 4 bases at J, with 11 bases between. Germline CDR1 is MNHEY and CDR2 is SVGEGT. For the CDR3, the DNA is TGTGCCAGCAGTTACGGCGGGACAGCCACCGGGGAGCTGTTTTTT. Its translation is CASSYGGTATGELFF.

The V call is TRBV28, the J call TRBJ2-1, with TRBD2 identical over 12 bases. CDR3 length equals 16 residues. The J segment lost 4 bases and the V segment lost 0 bases, leaving 1 base of the junction unmatched. CDR1 MDHEN and CDR2 SYDVKM come from the germline V gene. The CDR3 DNA is TGTGCCAGCAGTTTATGGACTAGCGGGGGTTACAATGAGCAGTTCTTC. As protein: CASSLWTSGGYNEQFF. Filled out from reference TRBV28 and TRBJ2-1, the complete variable domain reads DVKVTQSSRYLVKRTGEKVFLECVQDMDHENMFWYRQDPGLGLRLIYFSYDVKMKEKGDIPEGYSVSREKKERFSLILESASTNQTSMYLCASSLWTSGGYNEQFFGPGTRLTVL.

This clone was picked up one time. This chain connects TRBV5-1 to TRBJ1-2; no firm D call. Between the trimmed V and J ends, which lost 5 bases and 4 bases, there was a span of 15 bases. CDR1 and CDR2 from the germline V gene are SGHRS and YFSETQ. The CDR3 length is 14 residues. CDR3 coding DNA: TGCGCCAGCAGTTCACCCTCCCTAGGCTATGGCTACACCTTC. This sequence encodes CASSSPSLGYGYTF.

A single count supports this clone. The chain recombines TRBV19 with TRBJ2-3, with D uncertain. This CDR3 has 13 amino acids. Trimming cost V 3 bases and J 0 bases, with 4 bases left between them. Germline V gene lookup returns CDR1 LNHDA and CDR2 SQIVND (reference sequence). CDR3 amino acids: CASSIGSTDTQYF. CDR3 in DNA: TGTGCCAGTAGTATCGGGAGCACAGATACGCAGTATTTT.

V gene TRBV19 combines with J gene TRBJ2-2, with D possibly matching TRBD1 (6 bases). The V end lost 6 bases, the J end lost 5 bases, and 16 bases lay between the germline ends. The CDR3 is made up of 15 amino acids. Looked up from germline, CDR1 is LNHDA and CDR2 is SQIVND (reference sequence). The CDR3 reads CASRRLTGLTGELFF. The CDR3 nucleotides are TGTGCCAGTAGGAGACTTACAGGGTTAACCGGGGAGCTGTTTTTT.

The chain joins TRBV4-1 to TRBJ2-7, with TRBD1 identical over 11 bases. This CDR3 is 15 amino acids long. The V gene end was trimmed by 5 bases and the J gene end by 7 bases; junction bases not matched to a gene: 10. Germline V gene lookup returns CDR1 MGHRA and CDR2 YSYEKL. The CDR3 is CASSGPGQGVREQYF. CDR3 DNA: TGCGCCAGCAGCGGGCCGGGACAGGGGGTGAGGGAGCAGTACTTC.